This TCR beta chain was obtained from a study of molecular identifiers for immune sequencing clone quantification. This clonotype was picked up many times. Preparation of the bulk TCR libraries relied on previously described methods and listed TCR primers. TCRdb ran MiXCR on the PCR reads and lists one entry per CDR3 protein. The table shows approximately 500,000 distinct CDR3 sequences, with 20% to 25% occurring only once. Deletions cut 8 bases from V and 3 bases from J, with 17 bases between. The germline V gene has CDR1 SQVTM and CDR2 ANQGSEA. CDR3 size: 14 residues. Naive CD8 T cells were FACS-sorted by CD8+CD4-CCR7+CD45RA+ markers.

The sequence came from a human donor in good health. Some libraries in this study had Jurkat cell RNA spiked in. Input material: naive CD8+ T cells from blood, with Jurkat cell RNA spiked in. Subset of the sample: FACS-sorted CD8+CD4-CCR7+CD45RA+ naive T cells. This chain connects TRBV29-1 to TRBJ2-1, with D perhaps matching TRBD1 or TRBD2 (5 bases each). In DNA form, the CDR3 reads TGCAGCTGCTTGGGACCAGGACTCTACAATGAGCAGTTCTTC. Its translation is CSCLGPGLYNEQFF.